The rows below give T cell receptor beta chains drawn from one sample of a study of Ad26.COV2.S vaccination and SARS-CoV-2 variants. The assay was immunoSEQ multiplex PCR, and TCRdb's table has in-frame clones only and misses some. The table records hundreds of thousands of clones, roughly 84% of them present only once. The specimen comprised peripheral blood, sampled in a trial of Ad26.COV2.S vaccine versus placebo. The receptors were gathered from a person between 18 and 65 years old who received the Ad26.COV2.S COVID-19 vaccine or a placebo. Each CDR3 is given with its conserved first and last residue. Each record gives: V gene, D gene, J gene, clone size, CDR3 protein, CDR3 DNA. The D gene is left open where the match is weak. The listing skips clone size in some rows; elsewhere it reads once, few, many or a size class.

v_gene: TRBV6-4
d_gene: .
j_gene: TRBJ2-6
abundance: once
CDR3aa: CASSEGAGANVLTF
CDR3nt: TGTGCCAGCAGTGAGGGGGCTGGGGCCAACGTCCTGACTTTC

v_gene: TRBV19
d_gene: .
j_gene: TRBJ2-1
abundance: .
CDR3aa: CASTLSRDTYNEQFF
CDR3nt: TGTGCCAGTACCCTCTCCCGGGACACCTACAATGAGCAGTTCTTC

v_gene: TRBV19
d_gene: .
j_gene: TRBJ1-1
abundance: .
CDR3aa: CASSIAWGRGNEAFF
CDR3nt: TGTGCCAGTAGTATAGCGTGGGGGCGCGGGAATGAAGCTTTCTTT

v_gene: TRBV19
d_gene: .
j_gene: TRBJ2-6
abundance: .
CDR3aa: CASSRVRDRVSSGANVLTF
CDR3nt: TGTGCCAGTAGTAGGGTGAGGGATAGGGTCAGCTCTGGGGCCAACGTCCTGACTTTC

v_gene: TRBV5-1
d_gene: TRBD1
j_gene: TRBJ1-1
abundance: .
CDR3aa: CASSYLGQGTEAFF
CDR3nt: TGCGCCAGCAGTTATCTGGGACAGGGCACTGAAGCTTTCTTT

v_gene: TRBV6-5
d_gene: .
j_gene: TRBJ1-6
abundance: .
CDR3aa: CASSSKQAYSPLHF
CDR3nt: TGTGCCAGCAGTTCGAAACAGGCGTATTCACCCCTCCACTTT

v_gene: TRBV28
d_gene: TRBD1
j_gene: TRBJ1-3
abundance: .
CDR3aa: CASSPHSGQRSGNTIYF
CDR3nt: TGTGCCAGCAGCCCCCATTCGGGACAGAGGTCTGGAAACACCATATATTTT

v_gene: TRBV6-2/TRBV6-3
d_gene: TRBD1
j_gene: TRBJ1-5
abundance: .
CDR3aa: CASSPAGTGDQPQHF
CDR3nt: TGTGCCAGCAGCCCAGCCGGGACAGGGGATCAGCCCCAGCATTTT

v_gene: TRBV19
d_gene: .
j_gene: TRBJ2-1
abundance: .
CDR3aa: CASSIVGSGQAYNEQFF
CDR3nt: TGTGCCAGTAGTATAGTCGGGTCGGGGCAGGCATACAATGAGCAGTTCTTC

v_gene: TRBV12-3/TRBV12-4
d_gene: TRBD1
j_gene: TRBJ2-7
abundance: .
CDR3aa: CASGPGQGHEQYF
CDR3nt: TGTGCCAGCGGCCCCGGACAGGGCCACGAGCAGTACTTC

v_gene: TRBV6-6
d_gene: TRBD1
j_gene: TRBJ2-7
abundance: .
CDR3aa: CASSYPRQGPVHEQYF
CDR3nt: TGTGCCAGCAGTTACCCCCGACAGGGACCGGTCCACGAGCAGTACTTC

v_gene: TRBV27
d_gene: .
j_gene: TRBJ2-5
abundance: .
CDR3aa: CASRVYREGETQYF
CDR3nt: TGTGCCAGCCGGGTATACAGGGAAGGGGAGACCCAGTACTTC

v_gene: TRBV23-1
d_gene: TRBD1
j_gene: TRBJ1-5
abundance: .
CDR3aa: CASSQEQGNQPQHF
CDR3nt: TGCGCCAGCAGTCAAGAACAGGGGAATCAGCCCCAGCATTTT

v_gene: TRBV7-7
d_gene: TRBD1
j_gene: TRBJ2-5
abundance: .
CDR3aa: CASSTAPGTGQETQYF
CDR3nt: TGTGCTAGCAGCACTGCTCCCGGGACAGGCCAGGAGACCCAGTACTTC

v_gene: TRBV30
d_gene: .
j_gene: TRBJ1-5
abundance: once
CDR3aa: CAWSWQGNQPQHF
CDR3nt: TGTGCCTGGAGTTGGCAGGGGAATCAGCCCCAGCATTTT

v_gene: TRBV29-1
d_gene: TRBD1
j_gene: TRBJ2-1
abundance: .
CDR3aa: CSVDVRGLDNEQFF
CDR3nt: TGCAGCGTTGATGTGAGGGGGCTCGACAATGAGCAGTTCTTC

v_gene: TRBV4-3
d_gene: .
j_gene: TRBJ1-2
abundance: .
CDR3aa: CASSRGYGYTF
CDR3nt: TGCGCCAGCAGCCGAGGTTACGGCTACACCTTC

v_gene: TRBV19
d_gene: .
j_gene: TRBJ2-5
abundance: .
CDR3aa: CASSIGGRQETQYF
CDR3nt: TGTGCCAGTAGTATAGGCGGCAGACAAGAGACCCAGTACTTC

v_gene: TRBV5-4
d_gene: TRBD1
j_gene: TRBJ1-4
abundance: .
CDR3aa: CASSRDRGMMKLFF
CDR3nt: TGTGCCAGCAGCCGGGACAGGGGGATGATGAAACTGTTTTTT

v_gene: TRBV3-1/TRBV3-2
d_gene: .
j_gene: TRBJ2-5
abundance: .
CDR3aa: CASSQGGGAVETQYF
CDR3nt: TGTGCCAGCAGCCAAGGAGGGGGGGCCGTAGAGACCCAGTACTTC

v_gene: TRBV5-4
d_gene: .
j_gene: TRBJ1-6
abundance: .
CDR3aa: CASSLDGDYNSPLHF
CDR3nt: TGTGCCAGCAGCTTGGATGGGGATTACAACTCACCCCTCCACTTT

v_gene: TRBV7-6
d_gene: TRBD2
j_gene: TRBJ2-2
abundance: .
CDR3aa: CASSAPKIGLAGGQDTGELFF
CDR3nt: TGTGCCAGCAGCGCCCCAAAAATCGGACTCGCGGGGGGGCAGGACACCGGGGAGCTGTTTTTT

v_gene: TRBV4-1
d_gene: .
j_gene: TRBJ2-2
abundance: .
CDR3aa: CASSQDEVGELFF
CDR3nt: TGCGCCAGCAGCCAAGACGAGGTGGGGGAGCTGTTTTTT

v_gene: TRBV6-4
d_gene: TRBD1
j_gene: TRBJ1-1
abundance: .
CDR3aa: CASSDSSRRTGGNTEAFF
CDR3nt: TGTGCCAGCAGTGACTCGAGTCGCAGGACAGGGGGGAACACTGAAGCTTTCTTT

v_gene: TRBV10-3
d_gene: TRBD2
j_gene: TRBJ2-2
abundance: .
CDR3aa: CAIPGGRSTGELFF
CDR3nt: TGTGCCATCCCGGGGGGGCGATCGACCGGGGAGCTGTTTTTT

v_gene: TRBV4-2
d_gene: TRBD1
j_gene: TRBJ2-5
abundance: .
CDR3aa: CASSPTGGPETQYF
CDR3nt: TGTGCCAGCAGCCCTACAGGGGGGCCAGAGACCCAGTACTTC

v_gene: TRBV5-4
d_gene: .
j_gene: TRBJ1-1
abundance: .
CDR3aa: CASSLAGARNTEAFF
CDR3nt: TGTGCCAGCAGCTTGGCGGGCGCTAGGAACACTGAAGCTTTCTTT

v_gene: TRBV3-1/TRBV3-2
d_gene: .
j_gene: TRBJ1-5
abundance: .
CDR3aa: CASSQDVLPQPQHF
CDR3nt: TGTGCCAGCAGCCAAGATGTTCTGCCCCAGCCCCAGCATTTT

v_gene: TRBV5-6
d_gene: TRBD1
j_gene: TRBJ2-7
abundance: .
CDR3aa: CASSLGDRASYEQYF
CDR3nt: TGTGCCAGCAGCTTGGGGGACAGGGCTTCCTACGAGCAGTACTTC

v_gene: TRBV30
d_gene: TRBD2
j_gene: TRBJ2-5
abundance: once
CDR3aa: CAWSLGGYGIQETQYF
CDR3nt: TGTGCCTGGAGCTTGGGAGGGTATGGGATTCAAGAGACCCAGTACTTC

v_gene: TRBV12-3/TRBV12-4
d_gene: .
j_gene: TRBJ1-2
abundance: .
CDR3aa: CASSFRGGDGYTF
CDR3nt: TGTGCCAGCAGTTTTCGGGGGGGCGATGGCTACACCTTC

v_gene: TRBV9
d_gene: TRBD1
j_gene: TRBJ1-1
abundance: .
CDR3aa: CASSVEGQGAPLLSTEAFF
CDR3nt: TGTGCCAGCAGCGTAGAGGGACAGGGGGCCCCTTTGCTATCCACTGAAGCTTTCTTT